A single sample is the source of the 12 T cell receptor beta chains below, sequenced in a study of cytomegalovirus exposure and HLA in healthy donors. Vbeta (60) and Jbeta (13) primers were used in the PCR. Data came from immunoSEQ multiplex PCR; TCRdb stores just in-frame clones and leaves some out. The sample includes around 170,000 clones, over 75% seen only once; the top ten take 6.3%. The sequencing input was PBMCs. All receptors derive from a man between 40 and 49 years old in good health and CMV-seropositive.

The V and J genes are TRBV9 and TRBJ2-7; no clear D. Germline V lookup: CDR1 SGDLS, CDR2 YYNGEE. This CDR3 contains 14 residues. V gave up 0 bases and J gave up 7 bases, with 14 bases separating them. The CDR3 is CASSVGDSQVEQYF. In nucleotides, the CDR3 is TGTGCCAGCAGCGTAGGAGATAGTCAGGTGGAGCAGTACTTC. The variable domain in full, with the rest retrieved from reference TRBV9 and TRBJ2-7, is DSGVTQTPKHLITATGQRVTLRCSPRSGDLSVYWYQQSLDQGLQFLIQYYNGEERAKGNILERFSAQQFPDLHSELNLSSLELGDSALYFCASSVGDSQVEQYFGPGTRLTVT.

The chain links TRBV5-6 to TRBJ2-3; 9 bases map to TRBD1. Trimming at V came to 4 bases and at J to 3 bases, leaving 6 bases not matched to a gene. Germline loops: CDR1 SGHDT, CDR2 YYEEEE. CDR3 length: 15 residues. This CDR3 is CASSIGTGRTDTQYF. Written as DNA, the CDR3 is TGTGCCAGCAGCATAGGGACAGGGCGGACAGATACGCAGTATTTT.

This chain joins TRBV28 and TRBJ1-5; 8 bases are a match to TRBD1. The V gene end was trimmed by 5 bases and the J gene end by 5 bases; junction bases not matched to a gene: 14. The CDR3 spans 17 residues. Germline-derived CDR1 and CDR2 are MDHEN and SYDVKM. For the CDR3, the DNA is TGTGCCAGCAGTACCCGGACAGGGAGAGAATACGATCAGCCCCAGCATTTT. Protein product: CASSTRTGREYDQPQHF.

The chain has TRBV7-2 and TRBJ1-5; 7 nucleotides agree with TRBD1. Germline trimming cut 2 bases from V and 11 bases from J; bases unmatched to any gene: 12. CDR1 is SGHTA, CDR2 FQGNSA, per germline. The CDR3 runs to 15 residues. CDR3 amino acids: CASSLLQGVGEAQHF. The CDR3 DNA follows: TGTGCCAGCAGCTTATTGCAGGGGGTGGGTGAGGCCCAGCATTTT.

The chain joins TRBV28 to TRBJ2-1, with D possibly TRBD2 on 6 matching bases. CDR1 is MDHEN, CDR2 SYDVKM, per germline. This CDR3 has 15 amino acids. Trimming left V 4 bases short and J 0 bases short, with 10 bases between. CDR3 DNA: TGTGCCAGCAGTTCCCCCGGGAGCTCCTACAATGAGCAGTTCTTC. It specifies CASSSPGSSYNEQFF.

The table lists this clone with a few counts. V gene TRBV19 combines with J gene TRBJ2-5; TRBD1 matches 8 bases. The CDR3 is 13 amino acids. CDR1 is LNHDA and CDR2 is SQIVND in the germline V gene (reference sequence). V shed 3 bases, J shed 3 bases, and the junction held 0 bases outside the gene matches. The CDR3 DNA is TGTGCCAGTAGTATGGACAGGGAAGAGACCCAGTACTTC. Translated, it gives CASSMDREETQYF.

The CDR3 nucleotides are TGCGCCAGCAGCCAATATGAGGCTGGAATGAAAGAGCAGTACTTC. Its translation: CASSQYEAGMKEQYF. The chain is built from TRBV4-1 and TRBJ2-5; D remains unclear. This CDR3 has 15 amino acids. Germline lookup yields CDR1 MGHRA and CDR2 YSYEKL. V was shortened by 2 bases and J by 11 bases, with 21 bases between the two germline ends.

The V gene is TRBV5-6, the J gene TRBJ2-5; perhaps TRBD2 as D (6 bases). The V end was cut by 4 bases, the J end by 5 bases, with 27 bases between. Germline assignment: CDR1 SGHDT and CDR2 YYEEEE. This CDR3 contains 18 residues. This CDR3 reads CASSATRERFLGRETQYF. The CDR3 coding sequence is TGTGCCAGCAGCGCAACTAGAGAGCGGTTCCTGGGGAGGGAGACCCAGTACTTC.

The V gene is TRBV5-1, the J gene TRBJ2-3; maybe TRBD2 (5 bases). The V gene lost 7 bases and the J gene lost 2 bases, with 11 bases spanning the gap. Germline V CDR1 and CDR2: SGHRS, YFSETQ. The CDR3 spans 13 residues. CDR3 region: CASGRTSTDTQYF. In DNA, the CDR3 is TGCGCCAGCGGAAGGACTTCCACAGATACGCAGTATTTT.

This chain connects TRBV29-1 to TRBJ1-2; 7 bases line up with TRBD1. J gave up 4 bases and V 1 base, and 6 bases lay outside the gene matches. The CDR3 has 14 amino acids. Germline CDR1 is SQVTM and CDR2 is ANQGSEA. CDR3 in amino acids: CSVEGQGVGYGYTF. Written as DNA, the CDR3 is TGCAGCGTTGAAGGTCAGGGGGTGGGCTATGGCTACACCTTC.

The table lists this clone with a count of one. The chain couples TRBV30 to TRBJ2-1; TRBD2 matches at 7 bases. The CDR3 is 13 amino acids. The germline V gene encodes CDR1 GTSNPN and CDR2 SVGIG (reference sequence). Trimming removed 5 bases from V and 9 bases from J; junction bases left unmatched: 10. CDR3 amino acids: CAWAAGTTREQFF. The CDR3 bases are TGTGCCTGGGCGGCCGGGACTACTCGTGAGCAGTTCTTC.

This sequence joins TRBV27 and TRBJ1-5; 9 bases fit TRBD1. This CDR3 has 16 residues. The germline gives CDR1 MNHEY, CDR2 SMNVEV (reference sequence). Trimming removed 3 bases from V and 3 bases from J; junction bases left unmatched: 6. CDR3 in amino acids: CASSFRGQGVNQPQHF. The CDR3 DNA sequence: TGTGCCAGCAGTTTCAGGGGACAGGGTGTCAATCAGCCCCAGCATTTT.